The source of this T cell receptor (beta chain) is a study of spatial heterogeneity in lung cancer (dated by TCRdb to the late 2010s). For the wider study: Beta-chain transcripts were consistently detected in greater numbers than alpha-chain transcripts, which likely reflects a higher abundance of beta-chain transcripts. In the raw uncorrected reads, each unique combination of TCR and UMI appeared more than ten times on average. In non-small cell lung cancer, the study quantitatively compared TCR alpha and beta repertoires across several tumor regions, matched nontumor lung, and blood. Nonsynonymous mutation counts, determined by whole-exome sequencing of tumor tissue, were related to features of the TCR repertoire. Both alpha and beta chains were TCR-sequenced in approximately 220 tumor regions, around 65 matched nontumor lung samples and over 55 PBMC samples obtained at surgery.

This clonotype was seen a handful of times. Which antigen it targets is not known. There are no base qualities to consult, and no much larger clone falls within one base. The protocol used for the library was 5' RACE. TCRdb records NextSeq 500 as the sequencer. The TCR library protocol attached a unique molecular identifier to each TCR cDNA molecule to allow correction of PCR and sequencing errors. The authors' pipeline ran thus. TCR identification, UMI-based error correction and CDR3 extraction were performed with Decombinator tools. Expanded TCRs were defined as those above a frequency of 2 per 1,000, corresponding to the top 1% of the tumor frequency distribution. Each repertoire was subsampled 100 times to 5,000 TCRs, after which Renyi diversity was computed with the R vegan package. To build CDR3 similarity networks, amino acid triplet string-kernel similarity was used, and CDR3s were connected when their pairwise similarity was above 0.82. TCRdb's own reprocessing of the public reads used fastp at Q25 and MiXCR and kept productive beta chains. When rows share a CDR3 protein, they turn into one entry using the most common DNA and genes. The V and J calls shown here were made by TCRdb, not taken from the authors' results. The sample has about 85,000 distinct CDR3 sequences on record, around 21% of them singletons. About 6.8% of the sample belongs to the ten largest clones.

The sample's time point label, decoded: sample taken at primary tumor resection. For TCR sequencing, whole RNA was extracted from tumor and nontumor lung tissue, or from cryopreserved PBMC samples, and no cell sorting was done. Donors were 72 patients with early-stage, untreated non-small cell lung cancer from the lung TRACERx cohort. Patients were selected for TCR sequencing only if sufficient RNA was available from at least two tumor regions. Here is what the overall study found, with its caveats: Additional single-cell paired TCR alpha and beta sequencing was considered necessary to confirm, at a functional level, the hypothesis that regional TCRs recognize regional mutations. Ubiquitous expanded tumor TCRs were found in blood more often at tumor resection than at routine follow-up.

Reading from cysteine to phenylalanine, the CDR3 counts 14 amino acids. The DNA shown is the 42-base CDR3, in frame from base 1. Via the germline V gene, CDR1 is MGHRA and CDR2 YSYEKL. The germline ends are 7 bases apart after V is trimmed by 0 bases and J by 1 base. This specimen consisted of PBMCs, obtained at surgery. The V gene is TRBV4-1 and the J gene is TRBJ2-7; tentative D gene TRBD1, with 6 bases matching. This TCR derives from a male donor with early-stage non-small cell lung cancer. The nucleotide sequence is TGCGCCAGCAGCCAAGACGGGACATCCTACGAGCAGTACTTC. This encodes CASSQDGTSYEQYF.